One and the same sample provided the 28 T cell receptor beta chains below, sequenced in a study of cytomegalovirus exposure and HLA in healthy donors. The PCR used 60 Vbeta and 13 Jbeta primers. Data came from immunoSEQ multiplex PCR; TCRdb stores just in-frame clones and leaves some out. The table shows some 120,000 clones, with 75% to 90% occurring only once. The specimen sequenced was PBMCs. Receptor source: a young man in good health and CMV-seropositive.

V gene TRBV4-1 combines with J gene TRBJ2-2; 8 nucleotides align to TRBD1. Germline CDR1 reads MGHRA; CDR2 reads YSYEKL. The V gene end was trimmed by 1 base and the J gene end by 3 bases; junction bases not matched to a gene: 4. The CDR3 has 16 residues. The CDR3 loop reads CASSQGDRGYTGELFF. DNA for the CDR3: TGCGCCAGCAGCCAAGGCGACAGGGGCTACACCGGGGAGCTGTTTTTT.

This clone was found once. The CDR3 DNA reads TGTGCCAGCACCCCGGGAGTAGCGGGAGACAATGAGCAGTTCTTC. Its translation is CASTPGVAGDNEQFF. This chain connects TRBV28 to TRBJ2-1, with TRBD2 identical over 9 bases. Germline V gene sequence: CDR1 MDHEN, CDR2 SYDVKM. The CDR3 consists of 15 residues. With V trimmed by 7 bases and J by 5 bases, 9 bases remained unmatched. Drawing the rest from reference TRBV28 and TRBJ2-1, the complete variable domain is DVKVTQSSRYLVKRTGEKVFLECVQDMDHENMFWYRQDPGLGLRLIYFSYDVKMKEKGDIPEGYSVSREKKERFSLILESASTNQTSMYLCASTPGVAGDNEQFFGPGTRLTVL.

The rearrangement joins TRBV19 to TRBJ2-3; tentative D call: TRBD2 (6 bases). Germline-derived CDR1 and CDR2 are LNHDA and SQIVND (reference sequence). V lost 4 bases and J lost 9, with 11 bases in between. The CDR3 loop spans 12 amino acids. CDR3 coding DNA: TGTGCCAGTAGTAGGGGACTCCCGACGCAGTATTTT. Protein: CASSRGLPTQYF.

This sequence joins TRBV27 and TRBJ2-6; 7 bases are shared with TRBD1. The germline V gene has CDR1 MNHEY and CDR2 SMNVEV (reference sequence). The ends lost 5 bases at V and 0 bases at J; junction bases unmatched: 10. This CDR3 is 18 amino acids long. The CDR3 sequence: CASSTITTGYSGANVLTF. CDR3 nucleotides: TGTGCCAGCAGTACAATTACGACAGGGTACTCTGGGGCCAACGTCCTGACTTTC.

The gene calls are TRBV2 and TRBJ2-7; 7 nucleotides match TRBD2. The CDR3 runs 15 residues. The J segment lost 0 bases and the V segment lost 6 bases, leaving 8 bases of the junction unmatched. The germline CDR1 and CDR2 sequences are SNHLY and FYNNEI. CDR3 protein: CASRVGGGPSYEQYF. CDR3 DNA sequence: TGTGCCAGCAGGGTTGGCGGGGGACCCTCCTACGAGCAGTACTTC.

V and J are TRBV4-2 and TRBJ2-5, with D maybe TRBD1 (5 bases). The J call is doubtful: the DNA matches TRBJ2-7 better. From germline, CDR1 is LGHNA and CDR2 YNFKEQ. The CDR3 is 15 amino acids. For the CDR3, the DNA is TGTGCCAGCAGCCAAGCCGAAGGGGCCTCCTACGAGCAGTACTTC. Translated, it gives CASSQAEGASYEQYF.

This chain connects TRBV5-6 to TRBJ2-6, with D tentatively TRBD1 (6 bases). The germline gives CDR1 SGHDT, CDR2 YYEEEE. This CDR3 has 18 amino acids. V was cut by 1 base and J by 0 bases, with 14 bases left in between. The CDR3 coding sequence is TGTGCCAGCAGCTTGTTTCGGACAGCAAACTCTGGGGCCAACGTCCTGACTTTC. This translates into CASSLFRTANSGANVLTF.

This clone was detected only a few times. V usage is TRBV4-1 and J usage is TRBJ2-2; no firm D call. Germline V gene sequence: CDR1 MGHRA, CDR2 YSYEKL. V dropped 4 bases and J dropped 2 bases, with 11 bases sitting between them. CDR3 length: 15 amino acids. CDR3 nucleotide sequence: TGCGCCAGCAGCCCCGGGTCGAGTAACACCGGGGAGCTGTTTTTT. Amino acids: CASSPGSSNTGELFF.

Regarding this clone: The germline gene is not matched at one end of the junction; a read error may be the cause. The chain joins TRBV6-1 to TRBJ1-4; no definite D call. The CDR3 extends over 14 amino acids. CDR1 and CDR2 from the germline V gene are MNHNS and SASEGT. CDR3 bases: TGTGCCAGCAGTACCGGGATCCATAATGAAAAACTGCTTTTT. Protein: CASSTGIHNEKLLF.

This clone has just a few counts. The chain joins TRBV18 to TRBJ2-3; D perhaps matches TRBD2 (5 bases). V was clipped by 4 bases and J by 0 bases, with 17 bases between them. The V gene's germline CDR1 is KGHSH and CDR2 LQKENI. This CDR3 comprises 17 residues. The CDR3 nucleotides read TGTGCCAGCTCACTGGCGAGTGGCGGGCTTAGCACAGATACGCAGTATTTT. Residues: CASSLASGGLSTDTQYF.

For the CDR3, the DNA is TGCGCCAGCAGCCAAGATCGGGGGACAGGGGGCGCTTATTCTGAAAAACTGTTTTTT. Protein product: CASSQDRGTGGAYSEKLFF. The rearrangement links TRBV4-1 to TRBJ1-4; 12 nucleotides agree with TRBD1. This CDR3 spans 19 amino acids. The V segment lost 0 bases and the J segment 7 bases; nucleotides outside the gene matches: 12. Germline CDR1 reads MGHRA; CDR2 reads YSYEKL.

CDR3 sequence: CASSLERTNEAFF. The CDR3 DNA follows: TGTGCCAGCAGCTTAGAACGGACTAATGAAGCTTTCTTT. The genes are TRBV7-8 and TRBJ1-1; D ambiguous. The CDR3 loop spans 13 amino acids. Trimming took 1 base from V and 7 from J, leaving 10 bases between them. Germline CDR1 reads SGHVS; CDR2 reads FQNEAQ. The entire variable domain, with the rest obtained from reference TRBV7-8 and TRBJ1-1, is as follows: GAGVSQSPRYKVAKRGQDVALRCDPISGHVSLFWYQQALGQGPEFLTYFQNEAQLDKSGLPSDRFFAERPEGSVSTLKIQRTQQEDSAVYLCASSLERTNEAFFGQGTRLTVV.

This sequence joins TRBV7-6 and TRBJ1-1, with TRBD1 identical over 11 bases. Germline trimming cut 5 bases from V and 4 bases from J; bases unmatched to any gene: 6. Germline assignment: CDR1 SGHVS and CDR2 FNYEAQ. CDR3 length equals 15 residues. CDR3 in DNA: TGTGCCAGCAGCAAAGGACAGGGGGCGAGCACTGAAGCTTTCTTT. Translation: CASSKGQGASTEAFF.

This clone was found once. V usage is TRBV7-9 and J usage is TRBJ2-7; 9 bases fit TRBD1. Unmatched junction bases numbered 11, after V lost 3 bases and J lost 5 bases. In germline, CDR1 is SEHNR, CDR2 FQNEAQ (reference sequence). The CDR3 runs to 16 residues. The CDR3 sequence is CASSFSAGTGRDEQYF. The CDR3 region has the DNA TGTGCCAGCAGCTTCTCAGCCGGGACAGGGCGCGACGAGCAGTACTTC. Full variable domain (remainder filled in from reference TRBV7-9 and TRBJ2-7): DTGVSQNPRHKITKRGQNVTFRCDPISEHNRLYWYRQTLGQGPEFLTYFQNEAQLEKSRLLSDRFSAERPKGSFSTLEIQRTEQGDSAMYLCASSFSAGTGRDEQYFGPGTRLTVT.

The chain recombines TRBV21-1 with TRBJ1-2; the table assigns TRBD1, which was not confirmed against the DNA. TRBV21-1 is listed as a pseudogene. The length of the CDR3 is 18 residues. CDR3 in amino acids: CATGKGHVIFGINYGYTF. DNA of the CDR3: TGTGCCACCGGAAAGGGACACGTAATCTTCGGGATTAACTATGGCTACACCTTC.

The chain joins TRBV28 to TRBJ2-3, with a weak D call TRBD1 (6 bases). CDR3 length equals 15 residues. Germline assignment: CDR1 MDHEN and CDR2 SYDVKM. With 7 bases removed from V and 4 bases from J, the gap between germline ends came to 18 bases. The CDR3 here is CASTSHQGNPDTQYF. DNA for the CDR3: TGTGCCAGCACATCACACCAGGGGAATCCAGATACGCAGTATTTT.

The V and J genes are TRBV7-2 and TRBJ1-2; no reliable D call. This CDR3 has 13 amino acids. The V gene's germline CDR1 is SGHTA and CDR2 FQGNSA. The V and J ends lost 2 bases and 4 bases respectively, with 8 bases between them. CDR3 residues: CASSLLGIYGYTF. The CDR3, as DNA: TGTGCCAGCAGCTTATTGGGCATCTATGGCTACACCTTC.

This clone appeared once. J is TRBJ2-7 and V is TRBV13; D may be TRBD1 (6 bases). This CDR3 is 14 amino acids long. Trimming cost V 4 bases and J 1 base, with 11 bases left between them. Germline loops: CDR1 PRHDT, CDR2 FYEKMQ (reference sequence). Here the CDR3 DNA reads TGTGCCAGCAGCTCTCGGGACAAGTCCTACGAGCAGTACTTC. It encodes CASSSRDKSYEQYF.

V usage is TRBV7-2 and J usage is TRBJ2-5; possible D gene TRBD1, 5 bases. Germline-derived CDR1 and CDR2 are SGHTA and FQGNSA. V lost 1 base and J 5 bases, leaving 11 bases between the germline ends. The CDR3 sequence is 14 residues long. The CDR3 nucleotides are TGTGCCAGCAGCTTAGGACAGTCGGTGGAGACCCAGTACTTC. Translating gives CASSLGQSVETQYF.

The gene calls are TRBV13 and TRBJ2-3, with 15 positions matching TRBD2. Germline V gene lookup returns CDR1 PRHDT and CDR2 FYEKMQ (reference sequence). V was pared by 5 bases and J by 1 base, with 7 bases of the junction left unmatched. The CDR3 totals 18 residues. The CDR3 loop is CASSPGLAGGAGTDTQYF. The CDR3 coding sequence is TGTGCCAGCAGCCCCGGACTAGCGGGGGGGGCTGGCACAGATACGCAGTATTTT. Filled out from reference TRBV13 and TRBJ2-3, the complete variable domain reads AAGVIQSPRHLIKEKRETATLKCYPIPRHDTVYWYQQGPGQDPQFLISFYEKMQSDKGSIPDRFSAQQFSDYHSELNMSSLELGDSALYFCASSPGLAGGAGTDTQYFGPGTRLTVL.

The chain combines TRBV6-6 with TRBJ2-7; 7 bases line up with TRBD1. V dropped 7 bases and J dropped 2; count of bases not matched to a gene: 8. CDR1 is MNHNY, CDR2 SVGAGI, per germline (reference sequence). The length of the CDR3 is 14 residues. The CDR3 DNA follows: TGTGCCAGCAAGCGACCCGGGACAGCCTACGAGCAGTACTTC. It specifies CASKRPGTAYEQYF.

The chain links TRBV7-8 to TRBJ2-3; the match to TRBD2 covers 7 bases. The CDR3 spans 14 residues. J was trimmed by 3 bases and V by 4 bases; bases with no gene match: 4. The germline gives CDR1 SGHVS, CDR2 FQNEAQ. The CDR3 sequence is CASSSRGTTDTQYF. The CDR3 DNA sequence: TGTGCCAGCAGCTCGCGGGGGACGACAGATACGCAGTATTTT.

The chain uses TRBV10-3 and TRBJ1-5; 7 nucleotides agree with TRBD1. The CDR3 length is 12 residues. V gave up 8 bases and J gave up 4 bases; unmatched junction bases: 2. Germline-derived CDR1 and CDR2 are ENHRY and SYGVKD. This CDR3 is CAIGTENQPQHF. CDR3 bases: TGTGCCATCGGGACAGAGAATCAGCCCCAGCATTTT.

The gene calls are TRBV4-1 and TRBJ2-7; D is ambiguous. The CDR3 loop spans 13 amino acids. Germline V gene lookup returns CDR1 MGHRA and CDR2 YSYEKL. V dropped 4 bases and J dropped 4 bases, with 11 bases sitting between them. The CDR3 DNA reads as TGCGCCAGCAGCCCCAATACGGGTTACGAGCAGTACTTC. Translation: CASSPNTGYEQYF.

This chain uses TRBV30 with TRBJ1-2, with TRBD1 as a possible D gene (6 bases). Trimming pared 4 bases from V and 5 bases from J, leaving 14 bases between. The CDR3 extends over 13 amino acids. The germline gives CDR1 GTSNPN, CDR2 SVGIG (reference sequence). CDR3 sequence reads: CAWNPGGGYGYTF. DNA for the CDR3: TGTGCCTGGAATCCTGGGGGCGGGTATGGCTACACCTTC.

This clone appeared a few times. The rearrangement joins TRBV7-9 to TRBJ2-1, with TRBD2 identical over 13 bases. The CDR3 is made up of 15 amino acids. Germline trimming cut 6 bases from V and 7 bases from J; bases unmatched to any gene: 6. Germline values: CDR1 SEHNR, CDR2 FQNEAQ (reference sequence). CDR3 sequence (DNA): TGTGCCAGCAGACTGACTAGCGGGGGGTTGAATGAGCAGTTCTTC. Residues: CASRLTSGGLNEQFF.

In this sample, this clone turned up a few times. V is TRBV6-5 and J is TRBJ1-4, with 7 bases matching TRBD1. CDR1 and CDR2 (germline): MNHEY, SVGAGI. The CDR3 runs 14 residues. J gave up 5 bases and V 8 bases, and 8 bases lay outside the gene matches. The CDR3 DNA reads TGTGCCAGCGCGAGAGACAGGGACAATGAAAAACTGTTTTTT. Residues: CASARDRDNEKLFF.

The chain uses TRBV27 and TRBJ2-3; 9 nucleotides line up with TRBD1. V was clipped by 6 bases and J by 4 bases; unmatched bases: 14. The CDR3 totals 17 residues. Germline CDR1 MNHEY, CDR2 SMNVEV (reference sequence). CDR3 sequence: CASRLYRDREYPDTQYF. CDR3 DNA: TGTGCCAGCAGACTTTACCGGGACAGGGAGTATCCAGATACGCAGTATTTT.